Listed below are T cell receptor beta chains from one sample, sequenced in a study of monozygotic twins with inflammatory bowel disease. Following a re-call of the 5' RACE reads, TCRdb has one entry per CDR3 protein and lacks DNA. This repertoire includes about 210,000 distinct CDR3 sequences. Sample: blood. These receptors were collected from a human donor with ulcerative colitis or Crohn's disease, or a healthy co-twin of an affected twin (not recorded which). Each CDR3 is given with its conserved first and last residue. The order of the fields is V gene, J gene, CDR3 protein.

>TRBV10-3|TRBJ2-7
CAITPGQGVYEQYF
>TRBV5-5|TRBJ2-7
CASSLTIEQYF
>TRBV10-2|TRBJ2-7
CASSNTPGPSYEQYF
>TRBV20-1|TRBJ2-3
CSGRDLRDTTDTQYF
>TRBV5-1|TRBJ2-1
CASSLRGLDEQFF
>TRBV2|TRBJ2-3
CASSGGSTDTQYF
>TRBV5-1|TRBJ1-1
CASSPTMNTEAFF
>TRBV5-1|TRBJ1-4
CASSSRLTGASDEKLFF
>TRBV7-9|TRBJ2-1
CASRPRGSSYNEQFF
>TRBV7-6|TRBJ1-1
CASSLPARGYTEAFF
>TRBV5-1|TRBJ2-5
CASSRSGGGEETQYF
>TRBV5-1|TRBJ1-3
CASSWGTGTGNTIYF
>TRBV5-5|TRBJ2-4
CASSLSGGWNIQYF
>TRBV6-2/TRBV6-3|TRBJ2-1
CASSYRGFEQFF
>TRBV10-3|TRBJ2-5
CAISDQETQYF
>TRBV5-1|TRBJ2-2
CASRHGAWELFF
>TRBV5-1|TRBJ2-5
CASSLFSLQQETQYF
>TRBV7-9|TRBJ2-5
CASTGTGGPETQYF
>TRBV7-9|TRBJ1-2
CASSFDRPEIYGYTF
>TRBV12-5|TRBJ2-3
CASGTSNTDTQYF
>TRBV5-6|TRBJ2-5
CASGRAGETQYF
>TRBV20-1|TRBJ2-3
CSASPLAGDADTQYF
>TRBV6-5|TRBJ1-6
CASRKQGVSPLHF
>TRBV24-1|TRBJ2-7
CATSPGTRNTNYEQYF
>TRBV3-1|TRBJ2-3
CASSHQTGGAGTQYF
>TRBV7-9|TRBJ1-4
CASSPRGLIGIEKLFF
>TRBV7-6|TRBJ2-7
CASSLALGQYYEQYF
>TRBV20-1|TRBJ2-7
CSAPGLAVAERGYEQYF
>TRBV6-2/TRBV6-3|TRBJ1-5
CASSYIGGTQPQHF
>TRBV9|TRBJ2-7
CASSVATSPLYEQYF
>TRBV3-1|TRBJ1-4
CASSQWTVNEKLFF
>TRBV7-2|TRBJ2-2
CASSPPPGEPGELFF
>TRBV29-1|TRBJ2-5
CSGRGRQGAGETQYF
>TRBV20-1|TRBJ1-1
CSARDYTEAFF
>TRBV7-2|TRBJ2-5
CASSLKVLGQETQYF
>TRBV7-2|TRBJ1-6
CASSNTGGSRSPLHF
>TRBV20-1|TRBJ1-4
CSARYGANEKLFF